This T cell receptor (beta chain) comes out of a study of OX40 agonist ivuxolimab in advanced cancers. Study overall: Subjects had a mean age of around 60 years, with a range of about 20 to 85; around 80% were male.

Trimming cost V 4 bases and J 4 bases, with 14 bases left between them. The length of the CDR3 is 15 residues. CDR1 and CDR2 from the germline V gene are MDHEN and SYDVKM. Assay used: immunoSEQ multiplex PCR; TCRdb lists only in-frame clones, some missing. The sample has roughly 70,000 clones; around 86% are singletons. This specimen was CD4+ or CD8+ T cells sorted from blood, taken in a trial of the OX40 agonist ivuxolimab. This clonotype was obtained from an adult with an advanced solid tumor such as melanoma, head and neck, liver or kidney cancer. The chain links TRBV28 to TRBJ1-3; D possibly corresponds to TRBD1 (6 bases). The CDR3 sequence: CASSWAGGLGNTIYF. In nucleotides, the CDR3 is TGTGCCAGCAGTTGGGCGGGGGGCTTAGGAAACACCATATATTTT.